What follows is one TCR beta chain and its context. This specimen comes from a study of blood T cells in healthy people across ages. Primers used in a second PCR of about 7 to 12 cycles were a sample-barcoded 5' primer and a J-beta primer mix. TCRdb independently ran MiXCR on the 5' RACE reads; one entry per CDR3 protein. Here the sample spans 700,000 to 1,000,000 distinct CDR3 sequences, approximately 44% being singletons. The length of the CDR3 is 14 residues. Trimming took off 2 bases at V and 4 bases at J, with 11 bases between the two ends. CDR1 and CDR2 from the germline V gene are MGHRA and YSYEKL.

The receptor's source is a man in his 60s in good health. The sequencing input was blood. The V gene is TRBV4-1, the J gene TRBJ1-2; a weak D match, TRBD1 (5 bases). CDR3 nucleotides: TGCGCCAGCAGCCAACCAACAGGCCCCTATGGCTACACCTTC. Amino acids: CASSQPTGPYGYTF.